This T cell receptor beta chain was identified in a study of blood T cells in healthy people across ages. V lost 6 bases and J lost 7, with 18 bases in between. CDR3 length: 13 residues. Germline CDR1 and CDR2: DFQATT and SNEGSKA (reference sequence). A second PCR, run for roughly 7 to 11 cycles, used a sample-barcoded 5' primer plus a J-beta primer mix. TCRdb re-called the 5' RACE reads through MiXCR, storing one row per CDR3 protein. This table holds hundreds of thousands of distinct CDR3 sequences, 45% to 50% found once. The source material was blood. The chain is built from TRBV20-1 and TRBJ1-2; D call uncertain. This clonotype originated in an older woman in good health. In DNA, the CDR3 is TGCAGTGCCCGCATAGGACGGTCGGTTGGCTACACCTTC. As protein: CSARIGRSVGYTF.